Here is one TCR beta chain with its context. This sample is drawn from a study of blood T cell repertoires in COVID-19. Study-wide context: The samples span acute and convalescent COVID-19 from the United States, Italy and Spain. PBMCs, B-cell-depleted T cells, or T cells were the source of the cDNA or gDNA that made up the material.

The table came from immunoSEQ multiplex PCR; TCRdb's copy has only in-frame clones and leaves some out. Of about 220,000 clones listed, about 84% are singletons. This CDR3 region has 19 residues. The J segment lost 0 bases and the V segment lost 6 bases, leaving 13 bases of the junction unmatched. Germline V lookup: CDR1 LNHDA, CDR2 SQIVND (reference sequence). The clonotype comes from a human donor in a cohort sampled during active COVID-19. The sequenced sample consisted of peripheral blood. The chain combines TRBV19 with TRBJ2-1, with 11 bases aligning to TRBD2. The DNA for the CDR3 is TGTGCCAGTAGCTTGTACTTCGGACTAGCGGGTAGCTCCTACAATGAGCAGTTCTTC. Protein product: CASSLYFGLAGSSYNEQFF.